Shown below are 20 T cell receptor beta chains from a single sample sequenced in a study of T cell changes during pregnancy in multiple sclerosis. Assay: immunoSEQ multiplex PCR; the TCRdb copy retains only in-frame clones and omits some. The sample holds 55,000 to 70,000 clones, around 90% seen once. This specimen was CD4+ T cells from peripheral blood mononuclear cells, taken after pregnancy. The origin of the receptors is a female donor with multiple sclerosis, enrolled in a pregnancy study.

V is TRBV9 and J is TRBJ2-7; 9 bases map to TRBD2. Germline loops: CDR1 SGDLS, CDR2 YYNGEE. This CDR3 comprises 14 residues. With 4 bases clipped from V and 0 bases from J, the junction kept 2 bases outside the gene matches. For the CDR3, the DNA is TGTGCCAGCAGCAAGACTAGCGGCTCCTACGAGCAGTACTTC. Translation: CASSKTSGSYEQYF.

CDR3 coding DNA: TGTGCCAGCAGCTTGGGACACCTTAGCAATCAGCCCCAGCATTTT. This encodes CASSLGHLSNQPQHF. The chain uses TRBV5-5 and TRBJ1-5; D uncertain. Germline V gene data show CDR1 as SGHKS and CDR2 as YYEKEE (reference sequence). CDR3 size: 15 residues. V lost 0 bases to trimming and J lost 0 bases, with 7 bases between them.

This rearrangement joins TRBV6-7 to TRBJ2-3, with D possibly being TRBD1 (7 bases). TRBV6-7 is placed among ORFs of uncertain function. CDR3 size: 16 residues. Trimming removed 4 bases at V and 15 bases at J, with 29 bases between. The chain's CDR3 is CASSCRQGGLKGSDYF. The CDR3 DNA follows: TGTGCCAGCAGTTGCCGACAGGGAGGATTGAAAGGGAGCGATTATTTT.

The chain is built from TRBV10-2 and TRBJ1-1, with 10 positions matching TRBD1. V shed 0 bases and J 4 bases; nucleotides not matched to a gene: 5. CDR3 size: 16 residues. Germline CDR1 WSHSY, CDR2 SAAADI. CDR3 nucleotide sequence: TGCGCCAGCAGTGAGTCGACAGGGGGCGCGTCCACTGAAGCTTTCTTT. It is translated as CASSESTGGASTEAFF.

V and J are TRBV18 and TRBJ2-5; 9 bases are a match to TRBD1. The length of the CDR3 is 14 residues. V shed 6 bases, J shed 5 bases, and the junction held 7 bases outside the gene matches. Germline V lookup: CDR1 KGHSH, CDR2 LQKENI. As DNA, the CDR3 is TGTGCCAGCTCGACAGCCGGGACAGGGGAGACCCAGTACTTC. This gives the protein CASSTAGTGETQYF.

The rearrangement uses TRBV6-4 and TRBJ2-1; TRBD2 agrees at 10 bases. Germline assignment: CDR1 MRHNA and CDR2 SNTAGT. The CDR3 length is 15 residues. V was clipped by 3 bases and J by 3 bases; unmatched bases: 2. CDR3 sequence: CASSELAGNYNEQFF. As DNA, the CDR3 is TGTGCCAGCAGTGAACTAGCGGGAAACTACAATGAGCAGTTCTTC.

This clone was picked up a small number of times. The V and J genes are TRBV7-2 and TRBJ2-7, with 7 bases identical to TRBD2. The V gene end was trimmed by 5 bases and the J gene end by 6 bases; junction bases not matched to a gene: 7. CDR3 length: 13 amino acids. Germline CDR1 and CDR2: SGHTA and FQGNSA. The CDR3: CASSIPGGGEQYF. The CDR3 coding sequence is TGTGCCAGCAGCATTCCGGGCGGGGGCGAGCAGTACTTC.

The V call is TRBV7-3, the J call TRBJ2-1, with D tentatively TRBD2 (6 bases). Looked up from germline, CDR1 is SGHTA and CDR2 is FQGTGA. This CDR3 has 13 amino acids. Trimming removed 5 bases at V and 5 bases at J, with 10 bases between. The CDR3 sequence: CASSVRGNNEQFF. The CDR3 DNA reads as TGTGCCAGCAGCGTCCGGGGGAACAATGAGCAGTTCTTC.

This clone was recorded only once. The V call is TRBV19, the J call TRBJ1-1; 10 bases match TRBD1. With V trimmed by 3 bases and J by 5 bases, 6 bases remained unmatched. Germline V gives CDR1 LNHDA, CDR2 SQIVND (reference sequence). CDR3 length: 15 amino acids. CDR3 region: CASSIRQGAGTEAFF. CDR3 nucleotides: TGTGCCAGTAGTATCCGACAGGGGGCGGGAACTGAAGCTTTCTTT.

V is TRBV30 and J is TRBJ1-3; no definite D call. The V end was cut by 0 bases, the J end by 0 bases, with 9 bases between. CDR3 length: 15 residues. CDR1 and CDR2 from the germline V gene are GTSNPN and SVGIG (reference sequence). Written as DNA, the CDR3 is TGTGCCTGGAGTGTAAAGCCTCGCTCTGGAAACACCATATATTTT. Its translation: CAWSVKPRSGNTIYF.

The rearrangement links TRBV7-3 to TRBJ2-1; the match to TRBD2 covers 7 bases. The V gene end was trimmed by 6 bases and the J gene end by 5 bases; junction bases not matched to a gene: 4. Looked up from germline, CDR1 is SGHTA and CDR2 is FQGTGA. This CDR3 contains 13 residues. The CDR3 sequence is CASRGGPHNEQFF. For the CDR3, the DNA is TGTGCCAGCAGGGGAGGGCCTCACAATGAGCAGTTCTTC.

The chain recombines TRBV5-1 with TRBJ2-2, with 13 bases identical to TRBD2. CDR3 length: 17 amino acids. The V gene end was trimmed by 0 bases and the J gene end by 5 bases; junction bases not matched to a gene: 4. CDR1 is SGHRS and CDR2 is YFSETQ in the germline V gene. In nucleotides, the CDR3 is TGCGCCAGCAGCTTGGGACTAGCGGGAGGAGGAACCGGGGAGCTGTTTTTT. Amino acid sequence: CASSLGLAGGGTGELFF.

The chain carries TRBV10-2 and TRBJ2-5; possibly TRBD1 for D (5 bases). Trimming took off 7 bases at V and 4 bases at J, with 16 bases between the two ends. The CDR3 runs to 14 residues. Germline V gives CDR1 WSHSY, CDR2 SAAADI. CDR3 nucleotide sequence: TGCGCCAGCACCAGGGATAGTATTCGAGAGACCCAGTACTTC. As protein: CASTRDSIRETQYF.

The gene calls are TRBV4-1 and TRBJ2-5, with 7 bases matching TRBD2. Trimming took 0 bases from V and 2 from J; bases not matched to a gene: 12. The CDR3 runs to 18 residues. Germline CDR1 MGHRA, CDR2 YSYEKL. CDR3 DNA sequence: TGCGCCAGCAGCCAAGATCGGTGGGCTAGCGGTAGTCAAGAGACCCAGTACTTC. This sequence encodes CASSQDRWASGSQETQYF.

The count of this clone is one. V is TRBV5-1 and J is TRBJ2-3, with D tentatively TRBD1 (6 bases). With 2 bases removed from V and 0 bases from J, the gap between germline ends came to 10 bases. Per the germline V gene, CDR1 is SGHRS and CDR2 is YFSETQ. CDR3 length: 15 residues. CDR3 protein: CASSLQGPSTDTQYF. CDR3 in DNA: TGCGCCAGCAGCTTACAGGGCCCAAGCACAGATACGCAGTATTTT.

The J gene is TRBJ1-2, the V gene TRBV28; 8 bases map to TRBD1. The CDR3 is 15 amino acids. The V segment lost 8 bases and the J segment 3 bases; nucleotides outside the gene matches: 11. CDR1 is MDHEN, CDR2 SYDVKM, per germline. In nucleotides, the CDR3 is TGTGCCAGCGGGGGGCAGGGGGCGCCGGACTATGGCTACACCTTC. It is translated as CASGGQGAPDYGYTF.

The genes are TRBV4-2 and TRBJ1-4; weak D call: TRBD1 (5 bases). The CDR3 length is 14 residues. The germline gives CDR1 LGHNA, CDR2 YNFKEQ. With 0 bases removed from V and 13 bases from J, the gap between germline ends came to 15 bases. The CDR3 here is CASSQDRVGKGLFF. CDR3 sequence (DNA): TGTGCCAGCAGCCAAGACAGGGTAGGGAAAGGACTGTTTTTT.

J is TRBJ2-1 and V is TRBV5-1; 8 bases match TRBD2. Germline V gene sequence: CDR1 SGHRS, CDR2 YFSETQ. V was clipped by 0 bases and J by 7 bases; unmatched bases: 9. The CDR3 loop spans 16 amino acids. The CDR3 reads CASSLGRAGARNEQFF. The CDR3 nucleotides read TGCGCCAGCAGCTTGGGAAGAGCGGGAGCTCGGAATGAGCAGTTCTTC.

The gene calls are TRBV28 and TRBJ2-1; D uncertain. Germline CDR1 and CDR2: MDHEN and SYDVKM. V lost 3 bases and J 6 bases, leaving 12 bases between the germline ends. This CDR3 contains 14 residues. The CDR3 sequence is CASSFSYSGNEQFF. The CDR3 bases are TGTGCCAGCAGTTTTTCATATAGTGGCAATGAGCAGTTCTTC.

The V call is TRBV5-1, the J call TRBJ2-7; 10 nucleotides align to TRBD2. The CDR3 is 18 amino acids. Trimming cost V 0 bases and J 0 bases; bases outside gene matches: 9. Germline CDR1 SGHRS, CDR2 YFSETQ. The CDR3 loop is CASSLASSGRGGSYEQYF. CDR3 in DNA: TGCGCCAGCAGCTTGGCGTCTAGCGGGAGAGGCGGCTCCTACGAGCAGTACTTC.